This passage covers 6 T cell receptor beta chains from one sample sequenced in a study of T-cell reconstitution after alpha-beta-depleted transplantation in children. Preparing the TCRbeta library involved the use of unique molecular identifiers. From the PCR reads, TCRdb called clonotypes with MiXCR, one entry per CDR3 protein. There are some 490,000 distinct CDR3 sequences in the sample; around 13% occur only once, and roughly 5.4% lies in the top ten. The sample in question was PBMCs from the stem cell graft donor, obtained from the stem cell graft. The receptors originated from a human donor who donated a stem cell graft to a child with combined immunodeficiency.

This clonotype was counted only a few times. The chain couples TRBV20-1 to TRBJ2-5; 10 nucleotides match TRBD2. The V and J ends lost 0 bases and 2 bases, in that order; junction bases with no gene match: 12. Germline V gene data show CDR1 as DFQATT and CDR2 as SNEGSKA (reference sequence). The CDR3 runs 18 residues. CDR3 DNA: TGCAGTGCTAGAGATGGGCTCCTAGCGGGAGCGGGGCAAGAGACCCAGTACTTC. Translating gives CSARDGLLAGAGQETQYF.

The chain uses TRBV20-1 and TRBJ2-1; 7 positions match TRBD2. CDR1 is DFQATT and CDR2 is SNEGSKA in the germline V gene (reference sequence). CDR3 length equals 14 residues. V was pared by 5 bases and J by 3 bases, with 7 bases of the junction left unmatched. The DNA of the CDR3 is TGCAGTGCTGGCCGGGACTATTACTACAATGAGCAGTTCTTC. It specifies CSAGRDYYYNEQFF.

This clonotype showed up just a few times. The rearrangement links TRBV7-2 to TRBJ2-1; weak D call: TRBD1 (5 bases). CDR3 size: 15 residues. Germline V gene lookup returns CDR1 SGHTA and CDR2 FQGNSA. V was clipped by 5 bases and J by 7 bases, with 18 bases between them. The CDR3 sequence: CASSPRWGRMNEQFF. CDR3 DNA sequence: TGTGCCAGCAGCCCCCGCTGGGGCCGAATGAATGAGCAGTTCTTC.

This clonotype appeared a few times. The chain joins TRBV9 to TRBJ1-3, with D unclear. The ends were cut back, 7 bases at V and 0 bases at J, with 20 bases in the middle. Germline CDR1 and CDR2: SGDLS and YYNGEE. The CDR3 extends over 17 amino acids. The chain's CDR3 is CASGDSQTPLSGNTIYF. CDR3 nucleotide sequence: TGTGCCAGCGGAGACTCACAGACACCGCTCTCTGGAAACACCATATATTTT.

This clonotype was recorded a few times. CDR3 amino acids: CASSHNRDRGIYEQYF. CDR3 bases: TGCGCCAGCAGCCATAACCGGGACAGGGGGATCTACGAGCAGTACTTC. The chain is built from TRBV4-3 and TRBJ2-7; TRBD1 agrees at 11 bases. CDR3 length: 16 amino acids. V lost 3 bases to trimming and J lost 3 bases; unmatched junction nucleotides: 7. In germline, CDR1 is LGHNA, CDR2 YSLEER.

This clonotype was counted ten times or more. J is TRBJ1-1 and V is TRBV27; no clear D gene. Germline assignment: CDR1 MNHEY and CDR2 SMNVEV (reference sequence). V was cut by 5 bases and J by 3 bases, with 10 bases left in between. This CDR3 has 13 residues. CDR3 nucleotides: TGTGCCAGCAGTAGGCAGGAGGACACTGAAGCTTTCTTT. It codes for CASSRQEDTEAFF.